This TCR beta chain was recorded in a study of Ad26.COV2.S vaccination and SARS-CoV-2 variants. Across the study: This donor came from the COV1001 trial of Ad26.COV2.S. In the study, Ad26.COV2.S was injected intramuscularly once, or twice 56 days apart. Study observations and caveats: After vaccination, reports described spike-specific CD8+ and CD4+ T cell responses as showing substantial breadth.

The data were produced by immunoSEQ multiplex PCR, yet TCRdb's version contains in-frame clones alone and is incomplete. The table has about 410,000 clones, roughly nine tenths seen once. Treatment denoted: roughly 19 received Ad26.COV2.S at low or high dose, single or two shots; five or six received placebo; per-sample allocation not given. Samples were taken on day 63 after the first vaccine or placebo injection. A remark on this clone: Its antigen is currently unknown.

Here the sequenced sample was peripheral blood, taken in a trial of Ad26.COV2.S vaccine versus placebo. The sequence came from a person between 18 and 60 years old who received the Ad26.COV2.S COVID-19 vaccine or a placebo.

This CDR3 is CASSPVSGQLDGYTF. The CDR3 bases are TGTGCCAGCAGCCCGGTATCGGGTCAGCTCGATGGCTACACCTTC. V and J are TRBV11-2 and TRBJ1-2; no firm D call. V dropped 5 bases and J dropped 6 bases, with 19 bases sitting between them. Germline V gives CDR1 SGHAT, CDR2 FQNNGV. The CDR3 length is 15 residues. Using reference TRBV11-2 and TRBJ1-2 for the parts outside the CDR3, the full variable domain is EAGVAQSPRYKIIEKRQSVAFWCNPISGHATLYWYQQILGQGPKLLIQFQNNGVVDDSQLPKDRFSAERLKGVDSTLKIQPAKLEDSAVYLCASSPVSGQLDGYTFGSGTRLTVV.